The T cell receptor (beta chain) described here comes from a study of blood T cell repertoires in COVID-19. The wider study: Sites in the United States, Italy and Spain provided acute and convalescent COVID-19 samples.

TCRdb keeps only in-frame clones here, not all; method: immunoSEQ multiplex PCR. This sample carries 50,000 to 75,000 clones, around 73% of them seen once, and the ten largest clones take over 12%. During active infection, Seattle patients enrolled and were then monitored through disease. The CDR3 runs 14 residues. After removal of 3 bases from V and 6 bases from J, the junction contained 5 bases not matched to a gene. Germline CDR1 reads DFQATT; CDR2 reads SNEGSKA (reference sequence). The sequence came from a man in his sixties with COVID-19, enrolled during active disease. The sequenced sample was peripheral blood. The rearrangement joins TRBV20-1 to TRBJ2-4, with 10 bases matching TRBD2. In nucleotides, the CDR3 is TGCAGTGCTAGTCTAGCGGGAGCGGTAAACATTCAGTACTTC. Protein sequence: CSASLAGAVNIQYF.